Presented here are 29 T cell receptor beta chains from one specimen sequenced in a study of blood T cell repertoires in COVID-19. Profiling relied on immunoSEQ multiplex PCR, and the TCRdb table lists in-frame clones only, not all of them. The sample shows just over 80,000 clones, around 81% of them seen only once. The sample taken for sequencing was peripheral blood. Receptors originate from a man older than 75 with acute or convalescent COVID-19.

CDR3 in amino acids: CASSNGGGSETQYF. The CDR3 DNA sequence: TGTGCCAGCAGCAACGGGGGGGGATCAGAGACCCAGTACTTC. The V call is TRBV6-5, the J call TRBJ2-5; TRBD2 matches at 8 bases. This CDR3 region has 14 residues. The germline V gene encodes CDR1 MNHEY and CDR2 SVGAGI. Germline trimming cut 6 bases from V and 4 bases from J; bases unmatched to any gene: 7.

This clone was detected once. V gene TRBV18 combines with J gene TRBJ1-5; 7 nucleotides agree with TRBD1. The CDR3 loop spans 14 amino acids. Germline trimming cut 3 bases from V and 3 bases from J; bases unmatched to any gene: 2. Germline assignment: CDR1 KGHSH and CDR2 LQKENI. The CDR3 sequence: CASSPTGANQPQHF. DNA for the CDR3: TGTGCCAGCTCACCTACAGGGGCCAATCAGCCCCAGCATTTT.

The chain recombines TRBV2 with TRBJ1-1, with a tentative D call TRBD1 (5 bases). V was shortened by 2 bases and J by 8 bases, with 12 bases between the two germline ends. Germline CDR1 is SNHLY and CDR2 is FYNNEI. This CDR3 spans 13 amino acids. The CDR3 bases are TGTGCCAGCAGTGAATTATCAGGGCCCGAAGCTTTCTTT. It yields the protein CASSELSGPEAFF.

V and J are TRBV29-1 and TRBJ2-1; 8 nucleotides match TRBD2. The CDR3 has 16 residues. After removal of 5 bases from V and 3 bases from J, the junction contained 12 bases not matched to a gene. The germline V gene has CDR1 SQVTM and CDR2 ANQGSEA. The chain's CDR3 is CSVPYMSGSNYNEQFF. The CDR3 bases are TGCAGCGTTCCGTATATGAGCGGGAGTAACTACAATGAGCAGTTCTTC.

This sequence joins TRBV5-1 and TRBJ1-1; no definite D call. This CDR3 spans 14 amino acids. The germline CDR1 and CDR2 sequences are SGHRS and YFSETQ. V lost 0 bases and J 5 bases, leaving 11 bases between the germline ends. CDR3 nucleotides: TGCGCCAGCAGCTTGGGGGATTGGGAGACTGAAGCTTTCTTT. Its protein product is CASSLGDWETEAFF.

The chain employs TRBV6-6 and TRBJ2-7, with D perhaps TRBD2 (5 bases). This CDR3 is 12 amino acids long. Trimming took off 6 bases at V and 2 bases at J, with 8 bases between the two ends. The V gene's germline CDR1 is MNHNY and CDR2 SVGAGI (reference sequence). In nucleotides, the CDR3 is TGTGCCAGCAGCCCCGGGGCCTACGAGCAGTACTTC. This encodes CASSPGAYEQYF.

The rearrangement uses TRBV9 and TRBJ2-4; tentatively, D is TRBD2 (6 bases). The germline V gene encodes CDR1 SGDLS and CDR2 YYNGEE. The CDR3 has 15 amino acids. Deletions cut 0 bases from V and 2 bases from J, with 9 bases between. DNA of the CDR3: TGTGCCAGCAGCGTAGATGGGGGGTCCAAAAACATTCAGTACTTC. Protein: CASSVDGGSKNIQYF.

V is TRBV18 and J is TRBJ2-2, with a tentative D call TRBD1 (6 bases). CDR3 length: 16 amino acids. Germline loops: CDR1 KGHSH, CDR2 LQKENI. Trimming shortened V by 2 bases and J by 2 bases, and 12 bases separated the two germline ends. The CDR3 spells CASSPFGTLNTGELFF. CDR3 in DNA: TGTGCCAGCTCACCATTCGGGACACTAAACACCGGGGAGCTGTTTTTT.

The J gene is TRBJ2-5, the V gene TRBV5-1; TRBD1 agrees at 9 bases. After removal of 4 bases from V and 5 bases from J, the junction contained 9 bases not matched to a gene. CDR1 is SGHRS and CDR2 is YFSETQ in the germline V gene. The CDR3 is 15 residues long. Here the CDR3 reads CASSITGGAQETQYF. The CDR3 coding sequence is TGCGCCAGCAGCATTACAGGGGGCGCTCAGGAGACCCAGTACTTC.

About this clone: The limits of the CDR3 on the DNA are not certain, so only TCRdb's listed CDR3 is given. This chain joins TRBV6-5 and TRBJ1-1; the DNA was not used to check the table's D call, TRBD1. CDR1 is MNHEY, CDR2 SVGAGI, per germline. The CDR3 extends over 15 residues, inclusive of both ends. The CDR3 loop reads CASSTSTGGSTEAFF.

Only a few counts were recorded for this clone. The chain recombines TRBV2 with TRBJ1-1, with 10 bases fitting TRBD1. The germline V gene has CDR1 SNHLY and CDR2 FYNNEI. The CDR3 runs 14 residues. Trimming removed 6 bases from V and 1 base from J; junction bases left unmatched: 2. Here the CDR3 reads CASRGQGRNTEAFF. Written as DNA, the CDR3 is TGTGCCAGCAGGGGACAGGGGCGGAACACTGAAGCTTTCTTT.

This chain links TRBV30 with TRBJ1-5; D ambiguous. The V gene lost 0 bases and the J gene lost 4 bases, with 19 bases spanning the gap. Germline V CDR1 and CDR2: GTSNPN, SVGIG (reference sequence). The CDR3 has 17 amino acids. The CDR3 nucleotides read TGTGCCTGGAGTGTACAAGGAGAATTAAGGAGGAATCAGCCCCAGCATTTT. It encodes CAWSVQGELRRNQPQHF.

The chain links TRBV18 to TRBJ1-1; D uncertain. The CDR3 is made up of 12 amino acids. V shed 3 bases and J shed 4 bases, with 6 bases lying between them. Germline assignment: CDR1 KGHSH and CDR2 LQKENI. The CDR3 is CASSPASTEAFF. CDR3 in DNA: TGTGCCAGCTCACCCGCGAGCACTGAAGCTTTCTTT.

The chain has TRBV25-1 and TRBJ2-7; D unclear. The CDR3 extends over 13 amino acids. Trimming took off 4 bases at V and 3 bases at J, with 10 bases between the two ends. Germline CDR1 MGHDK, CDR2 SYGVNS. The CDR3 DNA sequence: TGTGCCAGCAGTGGCGACATACTCTACGAGCAGTACTTC. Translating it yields CASSGDILYEQYF.

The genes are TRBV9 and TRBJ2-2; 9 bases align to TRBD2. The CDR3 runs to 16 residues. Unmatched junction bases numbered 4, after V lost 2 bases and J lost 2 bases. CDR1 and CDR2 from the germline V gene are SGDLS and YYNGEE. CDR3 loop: CASSVGLATNTGELFF. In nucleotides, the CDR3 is TGTGCCAGCAGCGTTGGACTAGCGACAAACACCGGGGAGCTGTTTTTT.

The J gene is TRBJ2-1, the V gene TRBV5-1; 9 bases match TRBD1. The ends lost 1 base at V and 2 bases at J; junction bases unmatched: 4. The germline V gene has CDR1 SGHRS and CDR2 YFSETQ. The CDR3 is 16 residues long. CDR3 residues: CASSLIGTGTYNEQFF. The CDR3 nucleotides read TGCGCCAGCAGCTTGATCGGGACAGGGACCTACAATGAGCAGTTCTTC.

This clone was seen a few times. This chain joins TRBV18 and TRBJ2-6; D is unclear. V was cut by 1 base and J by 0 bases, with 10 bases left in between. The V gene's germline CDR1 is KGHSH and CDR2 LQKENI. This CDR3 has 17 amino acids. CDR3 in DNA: TGTGCCAGCTCACCACTTCCCCTGTCCTCTGGGGCCAACGTCCTGACTTTC. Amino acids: CASSPLPLSSGANVLTF.

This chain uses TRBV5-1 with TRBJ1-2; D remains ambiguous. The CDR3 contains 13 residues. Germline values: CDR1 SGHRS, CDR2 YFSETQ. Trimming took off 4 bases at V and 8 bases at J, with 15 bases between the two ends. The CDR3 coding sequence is TGCGCCAGCAGCCCATTATCGGGAGACGGCTACACCTTC. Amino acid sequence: CASSPLSGDGYTF.

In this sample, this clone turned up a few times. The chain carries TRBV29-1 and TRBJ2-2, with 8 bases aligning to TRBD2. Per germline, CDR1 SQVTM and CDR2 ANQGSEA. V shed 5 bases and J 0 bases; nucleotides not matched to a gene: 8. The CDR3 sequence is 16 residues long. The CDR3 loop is CSVRTSGLANTGELFF. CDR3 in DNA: TGCAGCGTTCGCACTAGCGGACTCGCGAACACCGGGGAGCTGTTTTTT.

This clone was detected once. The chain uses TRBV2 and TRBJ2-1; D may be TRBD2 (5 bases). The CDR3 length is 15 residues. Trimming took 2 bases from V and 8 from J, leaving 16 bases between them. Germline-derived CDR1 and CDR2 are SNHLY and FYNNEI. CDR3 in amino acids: CASSEFPGAGDEQFF. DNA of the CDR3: TGTGCCAGCAGTGAATTCCCAGGCGCGGGCGATGAGCAGTTCTTC.

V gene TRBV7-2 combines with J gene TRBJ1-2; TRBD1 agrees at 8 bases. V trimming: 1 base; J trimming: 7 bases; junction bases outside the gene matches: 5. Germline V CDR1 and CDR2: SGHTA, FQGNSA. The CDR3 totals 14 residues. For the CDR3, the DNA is TGTGCCAGCAGCTTAGTAGGACAGGGAGGTGGCTACACCTTC. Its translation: CASSLVGQGGGYTF.

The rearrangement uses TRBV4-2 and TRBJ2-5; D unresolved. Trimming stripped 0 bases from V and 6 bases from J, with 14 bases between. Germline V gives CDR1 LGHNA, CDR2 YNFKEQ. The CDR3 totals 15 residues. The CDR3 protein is CASSQEFQLLQTQYF. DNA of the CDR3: TGTGCCAGCAGCCAAGAGTTTCAGTTGTTGCAGACCCAGTACTTC.

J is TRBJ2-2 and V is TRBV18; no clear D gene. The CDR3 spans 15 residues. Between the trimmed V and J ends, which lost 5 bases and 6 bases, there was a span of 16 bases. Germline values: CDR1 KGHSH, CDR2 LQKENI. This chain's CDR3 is CASSDYWVAAGELFF. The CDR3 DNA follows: TGTGCCAGCTCAGATTATTGGGTCGCGGCCGGGGAGCTGTTTTTT.

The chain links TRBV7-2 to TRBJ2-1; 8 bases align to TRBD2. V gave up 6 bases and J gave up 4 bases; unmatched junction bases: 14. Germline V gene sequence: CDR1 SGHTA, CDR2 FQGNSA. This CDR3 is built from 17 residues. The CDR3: CASRTRSGSDYYNEQFF. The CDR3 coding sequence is TGTGCCAGCAGAACGAGGAGCGGGAGTGACTATTACAATGAGCAGTTCTTC.

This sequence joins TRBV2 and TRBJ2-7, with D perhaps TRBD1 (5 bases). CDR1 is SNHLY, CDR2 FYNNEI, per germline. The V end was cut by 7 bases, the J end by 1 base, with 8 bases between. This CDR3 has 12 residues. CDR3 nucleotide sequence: TGTGCCAGCATAGGGGATTCCTACGAGCAGTACTTC. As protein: CASIGDSYEQYF.

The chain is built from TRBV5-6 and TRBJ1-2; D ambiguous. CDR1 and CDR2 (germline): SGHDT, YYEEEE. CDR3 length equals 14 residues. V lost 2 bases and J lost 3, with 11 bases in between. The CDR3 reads CASSFWESDYGYTF. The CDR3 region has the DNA TGTGCCAGCAGCTTTTGGGAGTCTGACTATGGCTACACCTTC.

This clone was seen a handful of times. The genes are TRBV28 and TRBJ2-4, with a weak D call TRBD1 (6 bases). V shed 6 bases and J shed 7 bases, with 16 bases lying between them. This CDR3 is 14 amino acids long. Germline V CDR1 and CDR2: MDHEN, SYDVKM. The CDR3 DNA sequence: TGTGCCAGCAGGAGGACAGTGCGAGGGAACATTCAGTACTTC. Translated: CASRRTVRGNIQYF. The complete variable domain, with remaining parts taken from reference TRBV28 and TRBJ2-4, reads DVKVTQSSRYLVKRTGEKVFLECVQDMDHENMFWYRQDPGLGLRLIYFSYDVKMKEKGDIPEGYSVSREKKERFSLILESASTNQTSMYLCASRRTVRGNIQYFGAGTRLSVL.

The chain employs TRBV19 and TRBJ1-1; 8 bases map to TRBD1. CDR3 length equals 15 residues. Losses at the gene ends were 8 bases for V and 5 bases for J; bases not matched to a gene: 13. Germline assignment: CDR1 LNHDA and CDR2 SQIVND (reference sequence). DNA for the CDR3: TGTGCCAGTTCTCAGGGGGCCGGGAGCGGGACTGAAGCTTTCTTT. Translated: CASSQGAGSGTEAFF.

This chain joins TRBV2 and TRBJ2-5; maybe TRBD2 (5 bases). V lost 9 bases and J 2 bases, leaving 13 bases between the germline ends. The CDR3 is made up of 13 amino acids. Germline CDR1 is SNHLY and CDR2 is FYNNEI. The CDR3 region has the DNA TGTGCCAGTCTACTAGTGGGGCAAGAGACCCAGTACTTC. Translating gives CASLLVGQETQYF.